This T cell receptor (beta chain) stems from a study of cytomegalovirus exposure and HLA in healthy donors. Study-level results: A later analysis found TCR association rates differed by HLA locus, highest for DRB1 and lowest for HLA-C. With later analysis, a missense DCLRE1C variant became linked to TCR beta V- and J-gene trimming.

V was pared by 0 bases and J by 15 bases, with 8 bases of the junction left unmatched. Germline-derived CDR1 and CDR2 are SGHDT and YYEEEE. This CDR3 spans 13 amino acids. The PCR had 60 Vbeta and 13 Jbeta primers. Sequencing was performed with immunoSEQ multiplex PCR; in TCRdb, only in-frame clones are kept and a portion is missing. The profile covers around 150,000 clones, with 60% to 80% appearing a single time and approximately 4.6% taken by the ten largest. A few counts support this clone. The antigen remains undetermined. The sample taken for sequencing was PBMCs. The chain uses TRBV5-6 and TRBJ2-1; 8 bases fit TRBD2. This receptor was obtained from a man in his late teens or twenties in good health and CMV-seropositive. CDR3 DNA sequence: TGTGCCAGCAGCTTGGCCGAGCGGGGGTCTCTGTTCTTC. Translated: CASSLAERGSLFF.